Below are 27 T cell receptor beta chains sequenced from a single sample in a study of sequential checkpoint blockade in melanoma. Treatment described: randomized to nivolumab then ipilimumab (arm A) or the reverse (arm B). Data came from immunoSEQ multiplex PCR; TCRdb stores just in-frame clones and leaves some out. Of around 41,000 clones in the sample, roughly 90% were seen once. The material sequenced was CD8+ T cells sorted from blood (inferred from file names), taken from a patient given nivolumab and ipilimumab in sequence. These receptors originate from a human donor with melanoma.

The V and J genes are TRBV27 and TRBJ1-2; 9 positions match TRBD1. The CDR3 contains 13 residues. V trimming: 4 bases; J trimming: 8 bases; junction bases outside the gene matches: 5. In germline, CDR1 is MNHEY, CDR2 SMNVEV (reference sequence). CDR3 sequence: CASSWGTGNGYTF. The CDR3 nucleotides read TGTGCCAGCAGTTGGGGGACAGGGAACGGCTACACCTTC.

CDR3 bases: TGTGCCATCACCTTAAACACCGGGGAGCTGTTTTTT. Its protein product is CAITLNTGELFF. The rearrangement uses TRBV10-3 and TRBJ2-2; D ambiguous. From germline, CDR1 is ENHRY and CDR2 SYGVKD. The CDR3 contains 12 residues. Trimming removed 7 bases at V and 2 bases at J, with 5 bases between.

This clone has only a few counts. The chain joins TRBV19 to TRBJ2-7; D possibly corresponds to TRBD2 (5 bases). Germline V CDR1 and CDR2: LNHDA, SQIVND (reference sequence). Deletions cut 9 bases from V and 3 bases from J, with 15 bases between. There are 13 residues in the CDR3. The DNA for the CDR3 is TGTGCCAGCCTCGGGGAGCCCCACTACGAGCAGTACTTC. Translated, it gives CASLGEPHYEQYF. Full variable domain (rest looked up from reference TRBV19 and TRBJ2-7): DGGITQSPKYLFRKEGQNVTLSCEQNLNHDAMYWYRQDPGQGLRLIYYSQIVNDFQKGDIAEGYSVSREKKESFPLTVTSAQKNPTAFYLCASLGEPHYEQYFGPGTRLTVT.

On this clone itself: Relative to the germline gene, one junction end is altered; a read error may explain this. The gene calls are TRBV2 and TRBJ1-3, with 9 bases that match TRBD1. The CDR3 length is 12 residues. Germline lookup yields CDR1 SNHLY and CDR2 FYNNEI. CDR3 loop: CASSFWDRERDF. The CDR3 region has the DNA TGTGCCAGCAGTTTCTGGGACAGGGAGAGGGATTTT. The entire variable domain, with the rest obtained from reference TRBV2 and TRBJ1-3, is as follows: EPEVTQTPSHQVTQMGQEVILRCVPISNHLYFYWYRQILGQKVEFLVSFYNNEISEKSEIFDDQFSVERPDGSNFTLKIRSTKLEDSAMYFCASSFWDRERDFGEGSWLTVV.

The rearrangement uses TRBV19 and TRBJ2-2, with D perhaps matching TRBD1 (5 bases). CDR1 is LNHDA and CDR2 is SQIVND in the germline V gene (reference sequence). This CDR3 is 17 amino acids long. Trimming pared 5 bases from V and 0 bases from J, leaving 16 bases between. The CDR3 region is CASSGYMGPANTGELFF. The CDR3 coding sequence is TGTGCCAGTAGTGGTTATATGGGGCCCGCGAACACCGGGGAGCTGTTTTTT.

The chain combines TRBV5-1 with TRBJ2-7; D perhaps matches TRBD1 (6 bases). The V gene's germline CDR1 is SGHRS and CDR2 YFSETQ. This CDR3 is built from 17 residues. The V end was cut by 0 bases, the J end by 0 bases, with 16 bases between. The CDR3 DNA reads TGCGCCAGCAGCTTGGTTCCGGGACAACAAACCTCCTACGAGCAGTACTTC. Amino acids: CASSLVPGQQTSYEQYF.

The CDR3 DNA reads TGCGCCAGCAGCCAAGATTGGGACAGCCCCTACGAGCAGTACTTC. Its translation: CASSQDWDSPYEQYF. The rearrangement uses TRBV4-1 and TRBJ2-7, with 7 bases aligning to TRBD1. Trimming removed 0 bases from V and 2 bases from J; junction bases left unmatched: 4. This CDR3 is 15 amino acids long. Germline CDR1 MGHRA, CDR2 YSYEKL.

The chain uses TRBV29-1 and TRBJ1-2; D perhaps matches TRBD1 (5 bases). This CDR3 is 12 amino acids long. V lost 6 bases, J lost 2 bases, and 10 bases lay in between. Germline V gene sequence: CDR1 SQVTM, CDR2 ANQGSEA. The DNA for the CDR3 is TGCAGCGTCCCCCCAGGGAACTATGGCTACACCTTC. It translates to CSVPPGNYGYTF.

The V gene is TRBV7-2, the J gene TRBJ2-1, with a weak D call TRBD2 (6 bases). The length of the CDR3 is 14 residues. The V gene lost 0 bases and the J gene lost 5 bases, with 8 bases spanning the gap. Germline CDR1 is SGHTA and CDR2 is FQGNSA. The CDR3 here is CASSLAGGHNEQFF. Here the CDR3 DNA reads TGTGCCAGCAGCTTAGCGGGAGGCCACAATGAGCAGTTCTTC.

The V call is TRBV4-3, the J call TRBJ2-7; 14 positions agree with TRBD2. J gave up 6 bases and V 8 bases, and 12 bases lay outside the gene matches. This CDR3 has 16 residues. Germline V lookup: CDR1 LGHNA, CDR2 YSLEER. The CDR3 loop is CASGYPGLAGVGEQYV. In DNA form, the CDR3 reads TGCGCCAGCGGGTACCCGGGACTAGCGGGAGTAGGCGAGCAGTACGTC.

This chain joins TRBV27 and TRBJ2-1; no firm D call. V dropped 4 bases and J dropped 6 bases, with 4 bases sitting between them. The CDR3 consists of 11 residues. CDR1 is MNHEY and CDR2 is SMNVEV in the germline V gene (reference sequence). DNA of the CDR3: TGTGCCAGCAGTTCGAGCAATGAGCAGTTCTTC. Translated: CASSSSNEQFF.

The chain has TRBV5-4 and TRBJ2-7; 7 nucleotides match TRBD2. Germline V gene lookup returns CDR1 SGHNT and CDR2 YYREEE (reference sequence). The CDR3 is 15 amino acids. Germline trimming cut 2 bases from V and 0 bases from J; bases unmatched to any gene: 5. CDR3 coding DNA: TGTGCCAGCAGCTTTTTTGGGGGGGGCTCCTACGAGCAGTACTTC. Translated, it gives CASSFFGGGSYEQYF.

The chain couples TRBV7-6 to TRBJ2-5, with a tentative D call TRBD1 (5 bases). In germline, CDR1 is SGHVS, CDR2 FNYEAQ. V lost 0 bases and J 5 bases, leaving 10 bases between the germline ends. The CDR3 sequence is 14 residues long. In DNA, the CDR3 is TGTGCCAGCAGCTTAGCCAGGGCGAGGGAGACCCAGTACTTC. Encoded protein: CASSLARARETQYF.

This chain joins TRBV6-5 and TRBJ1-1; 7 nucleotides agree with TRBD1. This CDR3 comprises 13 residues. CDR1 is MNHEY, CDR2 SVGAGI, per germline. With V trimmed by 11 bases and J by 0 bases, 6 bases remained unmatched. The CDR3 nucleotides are TGTGCCTCGTCGACAGGGATGAACACTGAAGCTTTCTTT. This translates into CASSTGMNTEAFF.

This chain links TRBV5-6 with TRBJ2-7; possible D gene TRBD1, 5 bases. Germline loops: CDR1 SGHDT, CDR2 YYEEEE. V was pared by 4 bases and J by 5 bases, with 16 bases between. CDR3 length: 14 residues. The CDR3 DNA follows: TGTGCCAGCAGCACCGGACCAGGGTTCCACGAGCAGTACGTC. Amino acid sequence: CASSTGPGFHEQYV.

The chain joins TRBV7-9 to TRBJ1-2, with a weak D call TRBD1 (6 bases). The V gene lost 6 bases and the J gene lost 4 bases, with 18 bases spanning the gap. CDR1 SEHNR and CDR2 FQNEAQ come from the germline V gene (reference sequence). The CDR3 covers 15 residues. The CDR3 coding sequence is TGTGCCAGCAGTTTTCCGAACAGGGTTATCTATGGCTACACCTTC. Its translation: CASSFPNRVIYGYTF. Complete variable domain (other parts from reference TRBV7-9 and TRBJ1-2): DTGVSQNPRHKITKRGQNVTFRCDPISEHNRLYWYRQTLGQGPEFLTYFQNEAQLEKSRLLSDRFSAERPKGSFSTLEIQRTEQGDSAMYLCASSFPNRVIYGYTFGSGTRLTVV.

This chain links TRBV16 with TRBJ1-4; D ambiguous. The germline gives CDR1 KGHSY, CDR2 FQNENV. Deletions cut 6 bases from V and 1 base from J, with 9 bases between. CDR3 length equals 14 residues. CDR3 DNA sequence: TGTGCCAGCAGACGACCGGGAACTAATGAAAAACTGTTTTTT. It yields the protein CASRRPGTNEKLFF.

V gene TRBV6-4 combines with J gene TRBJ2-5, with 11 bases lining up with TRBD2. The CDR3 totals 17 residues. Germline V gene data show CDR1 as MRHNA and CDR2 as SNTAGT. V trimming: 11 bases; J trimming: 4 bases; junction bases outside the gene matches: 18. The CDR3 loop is CAGFSEPGTSGRETQYF. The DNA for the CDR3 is TGTGCCGGATTTTCGGAGCCCGGGACTAGCGGAAGAGAGACCCAGTACTTC.

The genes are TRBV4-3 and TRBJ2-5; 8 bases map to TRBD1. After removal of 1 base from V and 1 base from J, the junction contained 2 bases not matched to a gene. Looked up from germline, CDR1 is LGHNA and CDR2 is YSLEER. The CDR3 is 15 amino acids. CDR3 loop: CASSQGTGTQETQYF. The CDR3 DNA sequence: TGCGCCAGCAGCCAAGGGACAGGGACCCAAGAGACCCAGTACTTC.

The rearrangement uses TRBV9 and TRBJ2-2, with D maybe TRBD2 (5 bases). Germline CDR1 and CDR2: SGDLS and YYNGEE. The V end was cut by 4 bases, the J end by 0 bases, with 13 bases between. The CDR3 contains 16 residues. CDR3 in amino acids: CASSLSPGTNTGELFF. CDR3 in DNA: TGTGCCAGCAGCCTCTCCCCGGGGACGAACACCGGGGAGCTGTTTTTT.

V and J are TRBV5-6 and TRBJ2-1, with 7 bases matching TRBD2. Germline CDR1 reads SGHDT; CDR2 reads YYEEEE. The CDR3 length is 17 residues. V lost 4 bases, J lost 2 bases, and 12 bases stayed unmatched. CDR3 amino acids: CASSPIAGRPTYNEQFF. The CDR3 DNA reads TGTGCCAGCAGCCCCATAGCGGGCAGACCTACCTACAATGAGCAGTTCTTC.

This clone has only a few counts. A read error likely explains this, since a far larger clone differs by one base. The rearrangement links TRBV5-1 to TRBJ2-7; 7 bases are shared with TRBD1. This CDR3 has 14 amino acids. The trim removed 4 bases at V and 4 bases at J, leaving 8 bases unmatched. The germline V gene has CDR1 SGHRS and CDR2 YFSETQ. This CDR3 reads CASSPGTDPYEQYV. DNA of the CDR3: TGCGCCAGCAGCCCCGGGACAGACCCATACGAGCAGTACGTC.

CDR3 nucleotides: TGTGCCAGCGCACAGGGGGCTCGGGAGACCCAGTACTTC. Protein: CASAQGARETQYF. The J gene is TRBJ2-5, the V gene TRBV27, with 9 bases fitting TRBD1. CDR3 size: 13 residues. CDR1 is MNHEY, CDR2 SMNVEV, per germline (reference sequence). V lost 8 bases to trimming and J lost 5 bases; unmatched junction nucleotides: 6.

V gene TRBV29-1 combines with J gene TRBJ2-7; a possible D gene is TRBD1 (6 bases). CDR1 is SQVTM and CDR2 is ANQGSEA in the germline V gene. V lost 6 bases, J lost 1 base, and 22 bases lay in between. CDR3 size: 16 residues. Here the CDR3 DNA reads TGCAGCGTCGAAACCTCCGGGACAAGCAGTTCCTACGAGCAGTACGTC. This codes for CSVETSGTSSSYEQYV.

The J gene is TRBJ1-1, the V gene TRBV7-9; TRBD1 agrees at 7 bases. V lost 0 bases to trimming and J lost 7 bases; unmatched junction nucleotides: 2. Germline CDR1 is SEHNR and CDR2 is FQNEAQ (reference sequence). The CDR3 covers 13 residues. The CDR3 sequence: CASSLARGDEAFF. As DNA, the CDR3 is TGTGCCAGCAGCTTAGCCAGGGGGGATGAAGCTTTCTTT.

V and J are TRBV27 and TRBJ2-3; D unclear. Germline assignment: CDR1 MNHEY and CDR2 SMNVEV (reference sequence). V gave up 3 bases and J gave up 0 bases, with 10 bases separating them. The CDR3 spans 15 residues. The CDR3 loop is CASSFSWPSTDTQYF. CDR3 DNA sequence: TGTGCCAGCAGTTTCTCCTGGCCTAGCACAGATACGCAGTATTTT.

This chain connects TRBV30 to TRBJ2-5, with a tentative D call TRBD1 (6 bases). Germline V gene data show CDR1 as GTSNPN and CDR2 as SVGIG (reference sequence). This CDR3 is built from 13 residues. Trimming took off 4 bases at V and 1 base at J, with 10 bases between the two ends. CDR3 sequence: CAWTPDSQETQYF. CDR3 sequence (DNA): TGTGCCTGGACCCCGGACAGCCAAGAGACCCAGTACTTC.